The 17 T cell receptor beta chains listed next were all sequenced from one sample in a study of control samples from healthy donors and cancer patients. Repertoires were generated with immunoSEQ multiplex PCR, while TCRdb's copy carries only in-frame clones and drops some. The sample includes 95,000 to 130,000 clones, approximately 90% of them seen just once. The sample was blood. Every receptor here comes from a woman aged 70-85 years in good health.

The chain is built from TRBV20-1 and TRBJ2-1; D ambiguous. The germline V gene has CDR1 DFQATT and CDR2 SNEGSKA (reference sequence). V shed 6 bases and J shed 9 bases, with 12 bases lying between them. This CDR3 has 11 residues. The DNA for the CDR3 is TGCAGTGCCCCAAACGTTGGTGAGCAGTTCTTC. It encodes CSAPNVGEQFF.

The chain combines TRBV7-3 with TRBJ2-3; D gene unclear. V was cut by 7 bases and J by 4 bases, with 15 bases left in between. The CDR3 length is 14 residues. The V gene's germline CDR1 is SGHTA and CDR2 FQGTGA. The CDR3 nucleotides are TGTGCCAGCACCAAAAGAGGCGAATCAGATACGCAGTATTTT. It yields the protein CASTKRGESDTQYF.

The chain employs TRBV10-1 and TRBJ2-5; D gene ambiguous. The V gene lost 6 bases and the J gene lost 2 bases, with 16 bases spanning the gap. The CDR3 is 15 residues long. Germline lookup yields CDR1 WNHNN and CDR2 SYGVQD (reference sequence). CDR3 in amino acids: CASSALGPGQETQYF. CDR3 nucleotides: TGCGCCAGCAGCGCCCTTGGACCCGGACAAGAGACCCAGTACTTC.

The chain joins TRBV20-1 to TRBJ1-2; D is unclear. V was clipped by 3 bases and J by 4 bases, with 6 bases between them. Per the germline V gene, CDR1 is DFQATT and CDR2 is SNEGSKA (reference sequence). This CDR3 is built from 11 residues. The CDR3 is CSASSGYGYTF. CDR3 nucleotides: TGCAGTGCTAGTAGTGGCTATGGCTACACCTTC.

CDR3 sequence reads: CASSAETGANSPLHF. In nucleotides, the CDR3 is TGTGCCAGCAGCGCAGAGACAGGGGCCAATTCACCCCTCCACTTT. The rearrangement uses TRBV9 and TRBJ1-6, with 8 bases aligning to TRBD1. J lost 7 bases, V lost 3 bases, and 6 bases had no gene match. This CDR3 region has 15 residues. Looked up from germline, CDR1 is SGDLS and CDR2 is YYNGEE.

The V gene is TRBV19, the J gene TRBJ1-5; D not resolved. In germline, CDR1 is LNHDA, CDR2 SQIVND (reference sequence). The V end was cut by 2 bases, the J end by 1 base, with 12 bases between. The CDR3 is 16 amino acids. The DNA for the CDR3 is TGTGCCAGTAGTATAAGGCCCCGAGGGAGCAATCAGCCCCAGCATTTT. Amino acids: CASSIRPRGSNQPQHF.

The V and J genes are TRBV5-6 and TRBJ2-3; weak D call: TRBD1 (6 bases). Per the germline V gene, CDR1 is SGHDT and CDR2 is YYEEEE. The CDR3 spans 18 residues. The ends were cut back, 0 bases at V and 3 bases at J, with 20 bases in the middle. DNA for the CDR3: TGTGCCAGCAGCTTGGGGGCAGGCCGACAGGCCGAGACAGATACGCAGTATTTT. Its protein is CASSLGAGRQAETDTQYF. The full variable domain, with the rest looked up from reference TRBV5-6 and TRBJ2-3, is DAGVTQSPTHLIKTRGQQVTLRCSPKSGHDTVSWYQQALGQGPQFIFQYYEEEERQRGNFPDRFSGHQFPNYSSELNVNALLLGDSALYLCASSLGAGRQAETDTQYFGPGTRLTVL.

The chain uses TRBV28 and TRBJ2-1; TRBD2 matches 12 bases. V lost 6 bases to trimming and J lost 2 bases; unmatched junction nucleotides: 5. The CDR3 is 16 amino acids. From germline, CDR1 is MDHEN and CDR2 SYDVKM. CDR3 residues: CASSQTSGGAYNEQFF. As DNA, the CDR3 is TGTGCCAGCAGCCAGACTAGCGGGGGCGCCTACAATGAGCAGTTCTTC.

The chain joins TRBV6-1 to TRBJ1-4; TRBD1 aligns across 8 bases. V dropped 2 bases and J dropped 7; count of bases not matched to a gene: 6. Germline V gene data show CDR1 as MNHNS and CDR2 as SASEGT. The length of the CDR3 is 15 residues. The CDR3 DNA reads TGTGCCAGCAGTGAACTGACAGGGGTAGCTGAAAAACTGTTTTTT. This encodes CASSELTGVAEKLFF.

This clone was counted a few times. The chain carries TRBV5-1 and TRBJ2-7; no clear D. This CDR3 is 12 amino acids long. The germline gives CDR1 SGHRS, CDR2 YFSETQ. V lost 1 base, J lost 6 bases, and 8 bases lay in between. DNA of the CDR3: TGCGCCAGCAGCTTGTCAGGTTCCGAGCAGTACTTC. The encoded protein is CASSLSGSEQYF.

V and J are TRBV11-2 and TRBJ1-1; D uncertain. This CDR3 has 14 amino acids. Deletions cut 1 base from V and 4 bases from J, with 10 bases between. Germline values: CDR1 SGHAT, CDR2 FQNNGV. CDR3 sequence: CASSLGLGITEAFF. CDR3 bases: TGTGCCAGCAGCTTAGGTTTAGGGATCACTGAAGCTTTCTTT.

The J gene is TRBJ1-2, the V gene TRBV29-1; maybe TRBD1 (5 bases). This CDR3 has 16 amino acids. V lost 1 base and J lost 7, with 22 bases in between. Germline V CDR1 and CDR2: SQVTM, ANQGSEA. This CDR3 is CSVEVSVPGRNVGYTF. CDR3 coding DNA: TGCAGCGTTGAAGTAAGTGTTCCAGGGCGGAATGTTGGCTACACCTTC.

The chain recombines TRBV27 with TRBJ2-1; D ambiguous. The CDR3 has 13 residues. Looked up from germline, CDR1 is MNHEY and CDR2 is SMNVEV (reference sequence). The V gene lost 6 bases and the J gene lost 6 bases, with 12 bases spanning the gap. The chain's CDR3 is CASRDPGPNEQFF. The CDR3 coding sequence is TGTGCCAGCAGAGACCCGGGCCCCAATGAGCAGTTCTTC.

The rearrangement uses TRBV29-1 and TRBJ1-1; D not certain. V gave up 0 bases and J gave up 11 bases, with 10 bases separating them. The CDR3 loop spans 11 amino acids. Germline assignment: CDR1 SQVTM and CDR2 ANQGSEA. The CDR3 here is CSVEDKPGAFF. CDR3 nucleotides: TGCAGCGTTGAAGATAAGCCTGGGGCTTTCTTT.

This chain joins TRBV9 and TRBJ2-2; tentative D call: TRBD2 (6 bases). The CDR3 is made up of 15 amino acids. With 2 bases removed from V and 0 bases from J, the gap between germline ends came to 8 bases. CDR1 is SGDLS and CDR2 is YYNGEE in the germline V gene. The CDR3 protein is CASSVGLTNTGELFF. The CDR3 coding sequence is TGTGCCAGCAGCGTTGGACTAACGAACACCGGGGAGCTGTTTTTT.

The chain is built from TRBV6-2 or TRBV6-3 and TRBJ1-1; D is undetermined. Deletions cut 2 bases from V and 1 base from J, with 2 bases between. The CDR3 sequence is 12 residues long. Germline V lookup: CDR1 MNHEY, CDR2 SVGEGT. CDR3 loop: CASSYANTEAFF. CDR3 in DNA: TGTGCCAGCAGTTACGCGAACACTGAAGCTTTCTTT.

The table lists this clone with a count of one. This chain connects TRBV6-5 to TRBJ1-4; D call uncertain. The CDR3 spans 15 residues. Germline V lookup: CDR1 MNHEY, CDR2 SVGAGI. V was shortened by 6 bases and J by 8 bases, with 19 bases between the two germline ends. CDR3 sequence (DNA): TGTGCCAGCAGAAGATCCGGCTTCGGGAGGGAAAAACTGTTTTTT. This sequence encodes CASRRSGFGREKLFF.